These 5 T cell receptor beta chains originate from one sample sequenced in a study of blood T cell repertoires in COVID-19. Sequencing used immunoSEQ multiplex PCR; TCRdb keeps in-frame clones, though not all of them. The table shows about 170,000 clones, with approximately 86% occurring only once. The source material was peripheral blood. These receptors all stem from a woman of 80 years or more with COVID-19, enrolled during active disease.

J is TRBJ2-1 and V is TRBV4-1; 11 nucleotides line up with TRBD2. J lost 8 bases, V lost 2 bases, and 11 bases had no gene match. The CDR3 runs to 17 residues. In germline, CDR1 is MGHRA, CDR2 YSYEKL. CDR3 in DNA: TGCGCCAGCAGCCAAAATTTAGCGGGAGGGCCGCTCGATGAGCAGTTCTTC. Amino acid sequence: CASSQNLAGGPLDEQFF.

The V gene is TRBV2, the J gene TRBJ1-5; TRBD1 aligns across 11 bases. Germline V gives CDR1 SNHLY, CDR2 FYNNEI. The CDR3 sequence is 16 residues long. V lost 5 bases and J lost 5; bases outside the gene matches: 8. CDR3 nucleotide sequence: TGTGCCAGCAGTACCTGGACAGGGGGCAGCGATCAGCCCCAGCATTTT. The encoded protein is CASSTWTGGSDQPQHF.

The chain uses TRBV19 and TRBJ2-7; 7 bases line up with TRBD1. Germline CDR1 LNHDA, CDR2 SQIVND (reference sequence). This CDR3 is 13 amino acids long. J gave up 6 bases and V 4 bases, and 6 bases lay outside the gene matches. The CDR3 DNA follows: TGTGCCAGTAGTACGACAGGGAGTATCGAGCAGTACTTC. Protein sequence: CASSTTGSIEQYF.

This chain connects TRBV5-1 to TRBJ2-6; a weak D match, TRBD2 (5 bases). This CDR3 comprises 17 residues. Germline V CDR1 and CDR2: SGHRS, YFSETQ. The V gene lost 1 base and the J gene lost 0 bases, with 11 bases spanning the gap. The CDR3 loop reads CASSLSSGSSGANVLTF. The CDR3 region has the DNA TGCGCCAGCAGCTTGTCTTCTGGGAGCTCTGGGGCCAACGTCCTGACTTTC. Based on the CDR3 plus reference TRBV5-1 and TRBJ2-6, the full variable domain is KAGVTQTPRYLIKTRGQQVTLSCSPISGHRSVSWYQQTPGQGLQFLFEYFSETQRNKGNFPGRFSGRQFSNSRSEMNVSTLELGDSALYLCASSLSSGSSGANVLTFGAGSRLTVL.

The chain employs TRBV12-3 or TRBV12-4 and TRBJ1-2, with D perhaps matching TRBD1 (6 bases). V was shortened by 1 base and J by 7 bases, with 10 bases between the two germline ends. This CDR3 has 13 residues. The CDR3 loop reads CASSLDRDAGYTF. The CDR3 nucleotides read TGTGCCAGCAGTTTAGACAGGGATGCTGGCTACACCTTC.